This T cell receptor (beta chain) was documented in a study of cytomegalovirus exposure and HLA in healthy donors. Turning to the study itself: An early release of data contained some 80 million unique TCRs, which came from HLA-typed donors. Overall study results and limits: An apparent linkage of common viral pathogens to several of the most significant clusters emerged in a later analysis.

This clone was seen a handful of times. Its antigen is still unknown. Other DNA sequences in the same sample also yield this CDR3. Germline CDR1 is SGHAT and CDR2 is FQNNGV. The ends were cut back, 1 base at V and 5 bases at J, with 11 bases in the middle. This CDR3 is 14 amino acids long. The PCR employed 60 Vbeta primers together with 13 Jbeta primers. The repertoire was sequenced with immunoSEQ multiplex PCR; TCRdb's copy has only in-frame clones and lacks some. The repertoire holds about 190,000 clones, with 60% to 80% as singletons. What was sequenced was PBMCs. This chain links TRBV11-2 with TRBJ1-2; D not resolved. The source is a woman aged 30 to 39 in good health and CMV-seropositive. The CDR3 DNA reads as TGTGCCAGCAGCTTAGTAGCTGGAGAGTATGGCTACACCTTC. This translates into CASSLVAGEYGYTF.